The 31 T cell receptor beta chains presented below share a single source sample, sequenced in a study of T cell responses to AZD1222 COVID-19 vaccine. Data came from immunoSEQ multiplex PCR; TCRdb stores just in-frame clones and leaves some out. Among under 140,000 clones listed, around nine tenths were seen once. The starting material was peripheral blood, obtained 28 days after the second AZD1222 dose. These receptors were obtained from an adult who received the AZD1222 COVID-19 vaccine.

This chain links TRBV15 with TRBJ2-1; D is uncertain. The V gene lost 0 bases and the J gene lost 8 bases, with 8 bases spanning the gap. In germline, CDR1 is LNHNV, CDR2 YYDKDF (reference sequence). The CDR3 runs 13 residues. For the CDR3, the DNA is TGTGCCACCAGCAGAGATCTTGTGGATGAGCAGTTCTTC. Its translation is CATSRDLVDEQFF.

The V gene is TRBV4-3, the J gene TRBJ2-7; possibly TRBD1 or TRBD2 for D (5 bases each). Deletions cut 3 bases from V and 7 bases from J, with 13 bases between. Germline V lookup: CDR1 LGHNA, CDR2 YSLEER. The CDR3 runs to 13 residues. As DNA, the CDR3 is TGCGCCAGCAGCCAGGCGCAGGGCGGGGAGCAGTACTTC. Amino acid sequence: CASSQAQGGEQYF.

The CDR3 is CASTTLAGAETQYF. The CDR3 DNA reads TGTGCCAGCACAACCCTAGCAGGAGCGGAGACCCAGTACTTC. The chain links TRBV5-4 to TRBJ2-5; possible D gene TRBD2, 5 bases. Looked up from germline, CDR1 is SGHNT and CDR2 is YYREEE (reference sequence). Trimming shortened V by 6 bases and J by 5 bases, and 17 bases separated the two germline ends. The CDR3 covers 14 residues.

The chain uses TRBV3-1 (or the pseudogene TRBV3-2) and TRBJ1-5; D might be TRBD1 (6 bases). The V and J ends lost 1 base and 3 bases respectively, with 7 bases between them. The germline V gene has CDR1 LGHDT and CDR2 YNNKEL (reference sequence). The CDR3 length is 14 residues. CDR3 in amino acids: CASSQAGVNQPQHF. The CDR3 DNA is TGTGCCAGCAGCCAAGCAGGGGTCAATCAGCCCCAGCATTTT.

The chain couples TRBV6-5 to TRBJ2-3; possible D gene TRBD1, 6 bases. Germline assignment: CDR1 MNHEY and CDR2 SVGAGI. The CDR3 contains 13 residues. Trimming cost V 5 bases and J 8 bases, with 14 bases left between them. Written as DNA, the CDR3 is TGTGCCAGCAGTACGTACAGGGTGGGTACGCAGTATTTT. It translates to CASSTYRVGTQYF.

The table lists this clone with a few counts. The CDR3 reads CASSPGSGANTGELFF. DNA for the CDR3: TGTGCCAGCAGCCCGGGTAGCGGTGCGAACACCGGGGAGCTGTTTTTT. V usage is TRBV5-4 and J usage is TRBJ2-2; weak D call: TRBD2 (6 bases). Germline V gene lookup returns CDR1 SGHNT and CDR2 YYREEE (reference sequence). The CDR3 covers 16 residues. With 4 bases removed from V and 0 bases from J, the gap between germline ends came to 13 bases.

The DNA of the CDR3 is TGTGCCACCCGACCACTGGGGGCAGAAGGGGAGCAGTACTTC. Its translation is CATRPLGAEGEQYF. This sequence joins TRBV19 and TRBJ2-7, with TRBD1 as a possible D gene (6 bases). The V end was cut by 10 bases, the J end by 7 bases, with 23 bases between. CDR1 LNHDA and CDR2 SQIVND come from the germline V gene (reference sequence). The CDR3 has 14 amino acids.

This clone was detected once. The chain has TRBV19 and TRBJ1-4, with 7 bases lining up with TRBD1. The J segment lost 6 bases and the V segment lost 6 bases, leaving 4 bases of the junction unmatched. CDR3 length: 13 amino acids. CDR1 and CDR2 from the germline V gene are LNHDA and SQIVND (reference sequence). The CDR3 sequence: CASSVDRDEKLFF. CDR3 sequence (DNA): TGTGCCAGTAGCGTCGACAGGGATGAAAAACTGTTTTTT.

The chain couples TRBV13 to TRBJ2-1; D not certain. Per the germline V gene, CDR1 is PRHDT and CDR2 is FYEKMQ (reference sequence). V was trimmed by 3 bases and J by 0 bases, leaving 9 bases between them. CDR3 length equals 15 residues. The CDR3 loop reads CASSFKAGSYNEQFF. The CDR3 DNA follows: TGTGCCAGCAGCTTCAAGGCAGGCTCCTACAATGAGCAGTTCTTC. Using reference TRBV13 and TRBJ2-1 for the parts outside the CDR3, the full variable domain is AAGVIQSPRHLIKEKRETATLKCYPIPRHDTVYWYQQGPGQDPQFLISFYEKMQSDKGSIPDRFSAQQFSDYHSELNMSSLELGDSALYFCASSFKAGSYNEQFFGPGTRLTVL.

The chain is built from TRBV28 and TRBJ1-3, with TRBD1 as a possible D gene (6 bases). The V end was cut by 7 bases, the J end by 1 base, with 14 bases between. Germline V lookup: CDR1 MDHEN, CDR2 SYDVKM. The CDR3 covers 15 residues. CDR3 amino acids: CASTLGGTSGNTIYF. CDR3 nucleotides: TGTGCCAGCACCCTAGGGGGGACTTCTGGAAACACCATATATTTT.

The chain carries TRBV6-2 or TRBV6-3 and TRBJ2-3; D gene ambiguous. With 5 bases removed from V and 0 bases from J, the gap between germline ends came to 6 bases. This CDR3 spans 13 amino acids. CDR1 and CDR2 (germline): MNHEY, SVGEGT. The CDR3 loop is CASSDPSTDTQYF. The CDR3 nucleotides read TGTGCCAGCAGTGACCCCAGCACAGATACGCAGTATTTT.

The chain couples TRBV5-4 to TRBJ1-4; TRBD1 matches 7 bases. The CDR3 has 14 amino acids. Per germline, CDR1 SGHNT and CDR2 YYREEE (reference sequence). Trimming took 4 bases from V and 8 from J; bases not matched to a gene: 8. CDR3 nucleotides: TGTGCCAGCAGCCCCCGGGACAGAGTAGAAAAACTGTTTTTT. This codes for CASSPRDRVEKLFF.

Comment on this clone: The same CDR3 arises from other DNA sequences in this sample as well. The CDR3 bases are TGCGCCAGCAGCTTGCGTCGGAACATGAACACTGAAGCTTTCTTT. Amino acid sequence: CASSLRRNMNTEAFF. The chain employs TRBV5-1 and TRBJ1-1; D is unclear. Trimming cost V 1 base and J 0 bases, with 10 bases left between them. Germline CDR1 is SGHRS and CDR2 is YFSETQ. CDR3 length: 15 amino acids. Drawing the rest from reference TRBV5-1 and TRBJ1-1, the complete variable domain is KAGVTQTPRYLIKTRGQQVTLSCSPISGHRSVSWYQQTPGQGLQFLFEYFSETQRNKGNFPGRFSGRQFSNSRSEMNVSTLELGDSALYLCASSLRRNMNTEAFFGQGTRLTVV.

This chain joins TRBV10-3 and TRBJ2-7; D not certain. The V gene lost 6 bases and the J gene lost 4 bases, with 25 bases spanning the gap. Germline V gene lookup returns CDR1 ENHRY and CDR2 SYGVKD. The CDR3 spans 17 residues. The chain's CDR3 is CAIRPEAPAVSVYEQYF. The CDR3, as DNA: TGTGCCATCAGACCAGAGGCCCCCGCGGTTTCAGTTTACGAGCAGTACTTC.

This clone was seen only a few times. The V and J genes are TRBV3-1 (or the pseudogene TRBV3-2) and TRBJ1-2; D unresolved. This CDR3 region has 15 residues. The germline V gene has CDR1 LGHDT and CDR2 YNNKEL (reference sequence). Trimming took off 4 bases at V and 2 bases at J, with 14 bases between the two ends. DNA of the CDR3: TGTGCCAGCAGCCCCGGGCCCACCCAAAACTATGGCTACACCTTC. This translates into CASSPGPTQNYGYTF.

This clone was observed a handful of times. The V and J genes are TRBV6-1 and TRBJ1-5, with 7 bases fitting TRBD1. Germline V CDR1 and CDR2: MNHNS, SASEGT. The CDR3 length is 17 residues. The J segment lost 4 bases and the V segment lost 4 bases, leaving 13 bases of the junction unmatched. CDR3 in amino acids: CASSGGPNRGGNQPQHF. The CDR3 DNA follows: TGTGCCAGCAGTGGGGGCCCGAACAGGGGTGGGAATCAGCCCCAGCATTTT.

This clone was observed a single time. The chain uses TRBV7-2 and TRBJ2-7; TRBD1 aligns across 7 bases. The CDR3 is 13 amino acids. Per germline, CDR1 SGHTA and CDR2 FQGNSA. V dropped 4 bases and J dropped 6; count of bases not matched to a gene: 6. CDR3 loop: CASSSYRQGEQYF. Here the CDR3 DNA reads TGTGCCAGCAGCTCATATCGACAGGGCGAGCAGTACTTC.

This clone was counted a few times. CDR3 residues: CASSTLFVGYGYTF. The CDR3 nucleotides are TGTGCCAGCAGTACGCTATTTGTAGGTTATGGCTACACCTTC. The chain carries TRBV28 and TRBJ1-2; D is uncertain. Germline V gene data show CDR1 as MDHEN and CDR2 as SYDVKM. Trimming removed 5 bases from V and 5 bases from J, with 15 bases in between. The CDR3 extends over 14 amino acids.

This rearrangement joins TRBV5-1 to TRBJ2-3, with 8 bases fitting TRBD1. V lost 4 bases to trimming and J lost 5 bases; unmatched junction nucleotides: 6. The CDR3 covers 14 residues. Germline lookup yields CDR1 SGHRS and CDR2 YFSETQ. CDR3 loop: CASSTQQGGDTQYF. The CDR3 nucleotides read TGCGCCAGCAGCACCCAACAGGGGGGAGATACGCAGTATTTT.

V gene TRBV5-1 combines with J gene TRBJ2-3; 11 nucleotides align to TRBD2. J gave up 5 bases and V 0 bases, and 2 bases lay outside the gene matches. The CDR3 contains 15 residues. Germline loops: CDR1 SGHRS, CDR2 YFSETQ. CDR3 DNA sequence: TGCGCCAGCAGCTTGGAACTAGCGGGGGAAGATACGCAGTATTTT. Encoded protein: CASSLELAGEDTQYF.

Only one count was recorded for this clone. The CDR3 DNA reads TGTGCTAGTGGTTTGTTAGCGGGGGGGCTTAATGAGCAGTTCTTC. It specifies CASGLLAGGLNEQFF. The rearrangement joins TRBV12-5 to TRBJ2-1; 11 nucleotides align to TRBD2. Trimming took 2 bases from V and 7 from J; bases not matched to a gene: 4. This CDR3 region has 15 residues. The germline V gene encodes CDR1 LGHNT and CDR2 FRNRAP.

The chain uses TRBV6-2 or TRBV6-3 and TRBJ2-1; the D gene is possibly TRBD2 (5 bases). This CDR3 region has 14 residues. CDR1 is MNHEY and CDR2 is SVGEGT in the germline V gene. Trimming left V 2 bases short and J 6 bases short, with 11 bases between. This chain's CDR3 is CASSYDGSVNEQFF. Written as DNA, the CDR3 is TGTGCCAGCAGTTACGACGGTAGCGTCAATGAGCAGTTCTTC.

The chain has TRBV9 and TRBJ2-7; 8 bases match TRBD1. The CDR3 consists of 15 residues. Germline CDR1 SGDLS, CDR2 YYNGEE. The V gene end was trimmed by 0 bases and the J gene end by 3 bases; junction bases not matched to a gene: 5. The CDR3, as DNA: TGTGCCAGCAGCGTAGGGGGCACAGGGGGCTACGAGCAGTACTTC. Its translation is CASSVGGTGGYEQYF.

The rearrangement joins TRBV10-3 to TRBJ1-6, with 7 positions matching TRBD1. Germline lookup yields CDR1 ENHRY and CDR2 SYGVKD. The CDR3 is 15 residues long. J was trimmed by 9 bases and V by 0 bases; bases with no gene match: 5. The CDR3 loop reads CAISESGQGGSPLHF. The CDR3 DNA follows: TGTGCCATCAGTGAGTCGGGTCAGGGGGGTTCACCCCTCCACTTT.

The chain joins TRBV18 to TRBJ2-1; D gene unclear. The V end lost 1 base, the J end lost 2 bases, and 12 bases lay between the germline ends. The CDR3 consists of 16 residues. CDR1 is KGHSH and CDR2 is LQKENI in the germline V gene. The CDR3 bases are TGTGCCAGCTCACCACGTACACTGGGGACCTACAATGAGCAGTTCTTC. Its protein is CASSPRTLGTYNEQFF. The entire variable domain, with the rest obtained from reference TRBV18 and TRBJ2-1, is as follows: NAGVMQNPRHLVRRRGQEARLRCSPMKGHSHVYWYRQLPEEGLKFMVYLQKENIIDESGMPKERFSAEFPKEGPSILRIQQVVRGDSAAYFCASSPRTLGTYNEQFFGPGTRLTVL.

This sequence joins TRBV7-5 and TRBJ1-3; the table assigns TRBD1, which was not confirmed against the DNA. TRBV7-5 is a known pseudogene. The CDR3 is 14 residues long. The CDR3 loop reads CAREDRVSGNTIYF. For the CDR3, the DNA is TGTGCCAGAGAGGACAGGGTGTCTGGAAACACCATATATTTT.

The CDR3 DNA sequence: TGTGCCAGCAGCCAAGATTTAGGCTTGGAGGGCATACAAGAGACCCAGTACTTC. Its protein is CASSQDLGLEGIQETQYF. The gene calls are TRBV3-1 (or the pseudogene TRBV3-2) and TRBJ2-5; possible D gene TRBD2, 6 bases. This CDR3 comprises 18 residues. The germline gives CDR1 LGHDT, CDR2 YNNKEL (reference sequence). Between the trimmed V and J ends, which lost 0 bases and 2 bases, there was a span of 19 bases.

This sequence joins TRBV15 and TRBJ1-3, with 7 bases fitting TRBD1. After removal of 0 bases from V and 3 bases from J, the junction contained 2 bases not matched to a gene. This CDR3 is built from 15 residues. The germline gives CDR1 LNHNV, CDR2 YYDKDF (reference sequence). The CDR3 region is CATSRDRQGGNTIYF. CDR3 DNA sequence: TGTGCCACCAGCAGAGATCGACAGGGTGGAAACACCATATATTTT.

This rearrangement joins TRBV7-8 to TRBJ1-2; the D is unclear. The CDR3 covers 13 residues. CDR1 and CDR2 (germline): SGHVS, FQNEAQ. V gave up 8 bases and J gave up 8 bases, with 18 bases separating them. The CDR3 here is CASGSGRSDGYTF. In DNA, the CDR3 is TGTGCCAGCGGCAGCGGTCGGAGTGACGGCTACACCTTC.

The chain combines TRBV6-5 with TRBJ2-7, with 8 bases fitting TRBD1. Germline CDR1 is MNHEY and CDR2 is SVGAGI. The CDR3 covers 16 residues. Trimming took 0 bases from V and 3 from J; bases not matched to a gene: 7. The CDR3 here is CASSYSTGDIGYEQYF. Written as DNA, the CDR3 is TGTGCCAGCAGTTACTCGACAGGGGACATTGGCTACGAGCAGTACTTC.

This rearrangement joins TRBV18 to TRBJ1-1; TRBD1 matches at 8 bases. Germline-derived CDR1 and CDR2 are KGHSH and LQKENI. The CDR3 consists of 15 residues. V dropped 0 bases and J dropped 4; count of bases not matched to a gene: 4. CDR3 DNA: TGTGCCAGCTCACCACCTCCGACAGGGGCCACTGAAGCTTTCTTT. This codes for CASSPPPTGATEAFF.